Sequencing of this T cell receptor (beta chain) was carried out in a study of cytomegalovirus exposure and HLA in healthy donors. The overall study: An early data release held approximately 85 million unique TCRs from HLA-typed donors. Membership in the Caucasian-associated ancestry cluster was found for 65% to 85% of roughly 400 genotyped donors.

Germline-derived CDR1 and CDR2 are MNHNY and SVGAGI (reference sequence). The V gene end was trimmed by 7 bases and the J gene end by 2 bases; junction bases not matched to a gene: 7. The CDR3 length is 14 residues. Vbeta (60) and Jbeta (13) primers were used in the PCR. Sequencing was performed with immunoSEQ multiplex PCR; in TCRdb, only in-frame clones are kept and a portion is missing. The data hold around 150,000 clones, with 60% to 80% observed a single time. To note about this clone: Its antigen is as yet unknown.

Study-level findings and limits: By HLA locus, TCR association rates varied in a later analysis, with DRB1 showing the most and HLA-C the fewest. In vitro experiments confirmed that a few CMV-associated chains were specific for CMV antigens.

The chain is built from TRBV6-6 and TRBJ1-2; 7 bases agree with TRBD1. This TCR came from a woman in her 50s in good health and CMV-seropositive. Sequencing used PBMCs. The CDR3 region is CASILDRANYGYTF. Written as DNA, the CDR3 is TGTGCCAGCATACTCGACAGGGCAAACTATGGCTACACCTTC.